This T cell receptor (beta chain) was found in a study of blood T cell repertoires in COVID-19. As for the study in general: The United States, Italy and Spain were the sources of the acute and convalescent COVID-19 samples.

Germline lookup yields CDR1 SGHNT and CDR2 YENEEA. V dropped 6 bases and J dropped 4; count of bases not matched to a gene: 11. The CDR3 spans 16 residues. In the original processing: Amplified reference gene primers provided the basis for estimating nucleated cell counts. Libraries were prepared by immunoSEQ multiplex PCR; TCRdb keeps only in-frame clonotypes and omits some of them. Clonal size and the V and J genes are those of that table, whereas D and trimming came from the DNA. The sample holds 46,000 or so clones, approximately 83% seen once. Sequencing input: peripheral blood. This sequence originates from a woman aged 80 or over with COVID-19, enrolled during active disease. The chain carries TRBV11-3 and TRBJ2-3; 9 nucleotides match TRBD2. The CDR3 reads CASRKGAGGYSDTQYF. Written as DNA, the CDR3 is TGTGCCAGCAGGAAAGGCGCGGGAGGGTATTCAGATACGCAGTATTTT.